A single sample is the source of the 24 T cell receptor beta chains below, sequenced in a study of shared clonotypes between healthy human individuals. Method: immunoSEQ multiplex PCR; TCRdb's copy keeps in-frame clones and lacks some. The table records approximately 2.4 million clones, almost 96% of them present only once. Input material: naive CD4+ T cells sorted from blood. Documented subset: CD45RA+ positively selected. The receptors here all came from a man younger than 35 in good health.

The chain employs TRBV4-1 and TRBJ1-3; no definite D call. Germline V gene lookup returns CDR1 MGHRA and CDR2 YSYEKL. The V end was cut by 0 bases, the J end by 7 bases, with 25 bases between. The CDR3 runs to 19 residues. The CDR3 coding sequence is TGCGCCAGCAGCCAAGATCAGTCTCGGGGTAGGGCCTCAGACAACACCATATATTTT. Encoded protein: CASSQDQSRGRASDNTIYF.

The rearrangement links TRBV6-5 to TRBJ1-1; D is uncertain. Germline-derived CDR1 and CDR2 are MNHEY and SVGAGI. This CDR3 is 14 amino acids long. The ends were cut back, 2 bases at V and 1 base at J, with 8 bases in the middle. CDR3 bases: TGTGCCAGCAGTTACAAGAGGAGGAACACTGAAGCTTTCTTT. This encodes CASSYKRRNTEAFF.

The chain carries TRBV30 and TRBJ1-6, with D tentatively TRBD1 (5 bases). Germline V gene data show CDR1 as GTSNPN and CDR2 as SVGIG (reference sequence). Between the trimmed V and J ends, which lost 0 bases and 8 bases, there was a span of 11 bases. The CDR3 sequence is 14 residues long. The CDR3 reads CAWSVVGTDSPLHF. The CDR3 nucleotides are TGTGCCTGGAGTGTGGTGGGGACTGATTCACCCCTCCACTTT.

This chain uses TRBV29-1 with TRBJ2-5; 8 nucleotides agree with TRBD2. This CDR3 contains 13 residues. Looked up from germline, CDR1 is SQVTM and CDR2 is ANQGSEA. Unmatched junction bases numbered 9, after V lost 7 bases and J lost 5 bases. CDR3 nucleotides: TGCAGCGCCATCGGGGGGGCCCGTGAGACCCAGTACTTC. It codes for CSAIGGARETQYF.

To note about this clone: A read error may account for a junction end that differs from germline. The chain carries TRBV7-7 and TRBJ2-2; 8 bases are shared with TRBD2. The CDR3 runs to 14 residues. Germline CDR1 is SSHAT and CDR2 is FNYEAQ (reference sequence). In nucleotides, the CDR3 is TGTGCTAGCAGCACAATAGCGGGGACCGGGGAGCTGTTTTTT. Translation gives CASSTIAGTGELFF.

This clone showed up just once. Other DNA variants within this sample encode the same CDR3. The chain uses TRBV20-1 and TRBJ1-5, with D unclear. The length of the CDR3 is 11 residues. CDR1 is DFQATT, CDR2 SNEGSKA, per germline (reference sequence). V dropped 6 bases and J dropped 4 bases, with 7 bases sitting between them. CDR3 nucleotide sequence: TGCAGTGCCCGAGGGAATCAGCCCCAGCATTTT. The encoded protein is CSARGNQPQHF.

As for this clone: Other DNA sequences from this sample encode an identical CDR3 as well. V is TRBV7-2 and J is TRBJ2-1; perhaps TRBD1 as D (6 bases). Germline V gene data show CDR1 as SGHTA and CDR2 as FQGNSA. The V end was cut by 6 bases, the J end by 8 bases, with 11 bases between. The CDR3 runs to 12 residues. This CDR3 reads CASSSTGYEQFF. DNA of the CDR3: TGTGCCAGCAGTTCCACAGGGTATGAGCAGTTCTTC.

As to this clone: The sample contains more than one DNA sequence encoding this CDR3. The chain employs TRBV18 and TRBJ1-1; D is perhaps TRBD1 (6 bases). This CDR3 is built from 15 residues. V was clipped by 3 bases and J by 3 bases, with 14 bases between them. Germline V gives CDR1 KGHSH, CDR2 LQKENI. In DNA, the CDR3 is TGTGCCAGCTCACCGAACAGGGTCCGGGACACTGAAGCTTTCTTT. Translating gives CASSPNRVRDTEAFF.

The chain has TRBV6-1 and TRBJ2-3; 12 positions agree with TRBD2. The CDR3 runs 18 residues. The V gene's germline CDR1 is MNHNS and CDR2 SASEGT. V gave up 2 bases and J gave up 1 base; unmatched junction bases: 7. CDR3 sequence (DNA): TGTGCCAGCAGTGAATACACTAGCGGGGGGTTCCGCACAGATACGCAGTATTTT. Protein sequence: CASSEYTSGGFRTDTQYF.

This clone was detected once. A read error may produce the germline difference seen at one junction end. The V gene is TRBV2, the J gene TRBJ2-1, with 8 bases matching TRBD2. The CDR3 has 13 residues. From germline, CDR1 is SNHLY and CDR2 FYNNEI. The CDR3 DNA is TGTGCCAGCGGCGGGACTAGTTACACTGAGCAGTTCTTC. Protein: CASGGTSYTEQFF. Full variable domain (outside the CDR3, taken from reference TRBV2 and TRBJ2-1): EPEVTQTPSHQVTQMGQEVILRCVPISNHLYFYWYRQILGQKVEFLVSFYNNEISEKSEIFDDQFSVERPDGSNFTLKIRSTKLEDSAMYFCASGGTSYTEQFFGPGTRLTVL.

The CDR3, as DNA: TGCGCCAGCAGCCAAGATAGGGTGGTTGATGCGGCCAAAAACATTCAGTACTTC. This gives the protein CASSQDRVVDAAKNIQYF. V is TRBV4-3 and J is TRBJ2-4; D is unclear. Germline CDR1 reads LGHNA; CDR2 reads YSLEER. The V and J ends lost 0 bases and 1 base respectively, with 16 bases between them. The CDR3 is 18 residues long.

In DNA form, the CDR3 reads TGTGCCTGGAGTGTGGGGTGGGGACTAGCGGGATCCTACGAGCAGTACTTC. Its protein product is CAWSVGWGLAGSYEQYF. The rearrangement uses TRBV30 and TRBJ2-7; TRBD2 matches at 13 bases. V lost 0 bases and J lost 1; bases outside the gene matches: 6. The CDR3 is made up of 17 amino acids. Germline assignment: CDR1 GTSNPN and CDR2 SVGIG (reference sequence).

The chain employs TRBV10-3 and TRBJ2-1; 12 nucleotides line up with TRBD1. The V gene's germline CDR1 is ENHRY and CDR2 SYGVKD. This CDR3 has 15 residues. V shed 6 bases and J 8 bases; nucleotides not matched to a gene: 8. The CDR3 DNA reads as TGTGCCATCAGACCGGGACAGGGGGCGTACTATGAGCAGTTCTTC. This encodes CAIRPGQGAYYEQFF.

The V call is TRBV11-2, the J call TRBJ1-1; weak D call: TRBD1 (6 bases). Germline CDR1 is SGHAT and CDR2 is FQNNGV. This CDR3 is built from 14 residues. V lost 7 bases to trimming and J lost 5 bases, with 17 bases between them. CDR3: CASTLGGTWTEAFF. DNA of the CDR3: TGTGCCAGCACTCTCGGTGGGACATGGACTGAAGCTTTCTTT.

The chain joins TRBV6-5 to TRBJ1-1; D perhaps matches TRBD1 (6 bases). Germline CDR1 MNHEY, CDR2 SVGAGI. CDR3 length: 15 amino acids. Deletions cut 8 bases from V and 3 bases from J, with 19 bases between. Written as DNA, the CDR3 is TGTGCCAGCTACACGGCCGCCAAGGGGGACACTGAAGCTTTCTTT. This gives the protein CASYTAAKGDTEAFF.

This chain links TRBV10-3 with TRBJ2-5; TRBD2 agrees at 10 bases. V was pared by 0 bases and J by 5 bases, with 3 bases of the junction left unmatched. The CDR3 is made up of 15 amino acids. Germline lookup yields CDR1 ENHRY and CDR2 SYGVKD. The CDR3 here is CAISESGTSEETQYF. The CDR3 DNA sequence: TGTGCCATCAGTGAGTCAGGGACTAGCGAGGAGACCCAGTACTTC.

V is TRBV9 and J is TRBJ2-2, with 9 bases fitting TRBD1. Germline CDR1 SGDLS, CDR2 YYNGEE. Trimming took 0 bases from V and 5 from J; bases not matched to a gene: 11. This CDR3 spans 18 amino acids. The CDR3 DNA is TGTGCCAGCAGCGTAGCTCCTCGGACAGGGGCAGGGACCGGGGAGCTGTTTTTT. It encodes CASSVAPRTGAGTGELFF.

The CDR3, as DNA: TGTGCCAGCAGCAACCGGGACAGGGCCTACGAGCAGTACTTC. Translation gives CASSNRDRAYEQYF. This chain links TRBV5-4 with TRBJ2-7; TRBD1 agrees at 9 bases. The V gene end was trimmed by 4 bases and the J gene end by 2 bases; junction bases not matched to a gene: 4. CDR3 length: 14 residues. CDR1 SGHNT and CDR2 YYREEE come from the germline V gene (reference sequence).

The chain combines TRBV6-5 with TRBJ2-7, with D unresolved. Germline V gene sequence: CDR1 MNHEY, CDR2 SVGAGI. The CDR3 has 15 residues. Between the trimmed V and J ends, which lost 6 bases and 2 bases, there was a span of 17 bases. The DNA of the CDR3 is TGTGCCAGCAGAATCGCCGGGCAGGCAACCTACGAGCAGTACTTC. Amino acids: CASRIAGQATYEQYF.

The chain recombines TRBV11-3 with TRBJ1-3; D is uncertain. Trimming removed 1 base at V and 0 bases at J, with 1 base between. The CDR3 runs 13 residues. The germline CDR1 and CDR2 sequences are SGHNT and YENEEA. The DNA of the CDR3 is TGTGCCAGCAGCTTAGCCTCTGGAAACACCATATATTTT. Amino acids: CASSLASGNTIYF.

On this clone: Distinct nucleotide sequences in the sample also encode this CDR3. The V call is TRBV9, the J call TRBJ2-3; 15 bases are a match to TRBD2. Unmatched junction bases numbered 9, after V lost 4 bases and J lost 6 bases. CDR3 length: 17 amino acids. Germline V gene sequence: CDR1 SGDLS, CDR2 YYNGEE. The CDR3 is CASSPRTSGRGSDTQYF. The CDR3 DNA is TGTGCCAGCAGCCCCCGGACTAGCGGGAGGGGTTCGGATACGCAGTATTTT.

Notes on this clone: Other DNA sequences from this sample encode an identical CDR3 as well. The rearrangement uses TRBV30 and TRBJ1-1; D remains unclear. The CDR3 spans 14 residues. Germline V gene sequence: CDR1 GTSNPN, CDR2 SVGIG (reference sequence). V lost 0 bases, J lost 1 base, and 9 bases lay in between. The CDR3 loop reads CAWSVLTRNTEAFF. CDR3 coding DNA: TGTGCCTGGAGTGTACTGACTAGGAACACTGAAGCTTTCTTT. The full variable domain, its missing parts supplied by reference TRBV30 and TRBJ1-1, is SQTIHQWPATLVQPVGSPLSLECTVEGTSNPNLYWYRQAAGRGLQLLFYSVGIGQISSEVPQNLSASRPQDRQFILSSKKLLLSDSGFYLCAWSVLTRNTEAFFGQGTRLTVV.

The chain employs TRBV25-1 and TRBJ2-3; 9 bases match TRBD2. V shed 8 bases, J shed 4 bases, and the junction held 4 bases outside the gene matches. CDR1 is MGHDK and CDR2 is SYGVNS in the germline V gene. The CDR3 has 13 amino acids. The CDR3 DNA sequence: TGTGCCAGCTTAGCGGGAGCGGCAGATACGCAGTATTTT. This translates into CASLAGAADTQYF.

The chain joins TRBV5-1 to TRBJ2-1; 12 nucleotides align to TRBD2. The CDR3 runs to 16 residues. The germline gives CDR1 SGHRS, CDR2 YFSETQ. Trimming cost V 3 bases and J 8 bases; bases outside gene matches: 9. CDR3 sequence: CASSSRGTSGPHEQFF. The CDR3, as DNA: TGCGCCAGCAGCTCCCGCGGGACTAGCGGGCCCCATGAGCAGTTCTTC. Complete variable domain (other parts from reference TRBV5-1 and TRBJ2-1): KAGVTQTPRYLIKTRGQQVTLSCSPISGHRSVSWYQQTPGQGLQFLFEYFSETQRNKGNFPGRFSGRQFSNSRSEMNVSTLELGDSALYLCASSSRGTSGPHEQFFGPGTRLTVL.